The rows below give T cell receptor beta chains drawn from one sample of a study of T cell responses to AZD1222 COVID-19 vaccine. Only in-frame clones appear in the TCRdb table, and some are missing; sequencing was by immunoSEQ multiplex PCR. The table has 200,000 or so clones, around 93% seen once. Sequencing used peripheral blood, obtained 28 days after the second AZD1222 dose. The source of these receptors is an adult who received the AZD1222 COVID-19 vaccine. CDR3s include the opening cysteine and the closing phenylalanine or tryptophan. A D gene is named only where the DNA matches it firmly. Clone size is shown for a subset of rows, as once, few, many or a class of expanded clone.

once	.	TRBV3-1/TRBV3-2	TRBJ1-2	CASSPAADYGYTF	TGTGCCAGCAGCCCCGCTGCCGATTATGGCTACACCTTC
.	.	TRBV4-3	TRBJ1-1	CASSQEFMGGNTEAFF	TGCGCCAGCAGCCAAGAATTCATGGGGGGGAACACTGAAGCTTTCTTT
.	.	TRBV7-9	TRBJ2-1	CASSLETTYNEQFF	TGTGCCAGCAGCTTGGAGACTACTTACAATGAGCAGTTCTTC
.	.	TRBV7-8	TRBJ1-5	CASREGGSNQPQHF	TGTGCCAGCCGAGAAGGGGGGAGCAATCAGCCCCAGCATTTT
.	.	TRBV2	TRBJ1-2	CASSEREWGYGYTF	TGTGCCAGCAGTGAAAGAGAGTGGGGCTATGGCTACACCTTC
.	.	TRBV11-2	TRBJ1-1	CASSLDRVGNTEAFF	TGTGCCAGCAGCTTAGATAGGGTCGGGAACACTGAAGCTTTCTTT
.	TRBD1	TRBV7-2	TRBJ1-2	CASSPRDRAAYGYTF	TGTGCCAGCAGCCCCCGGGACAGGGCGGCCTATGGCTACACCTTC
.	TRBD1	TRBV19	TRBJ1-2	CASRFSWQGVYGYTF	TGTGCCAGTAGGTTCTCGTGGCAGGGGGTCTATGGCTACACCTTC
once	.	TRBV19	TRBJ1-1	CASSTIGDGIEAFF	TGTGCCAGCTCCACTATCGGGGATGGGATTGAAGCTTTCTTT
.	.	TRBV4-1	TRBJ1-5	CASSLSPDTNQPQHF	TGCGCCAGCAGCCTAAGTCCAGACACTAATCAGCCCCAGCATTTT
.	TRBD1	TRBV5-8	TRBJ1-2	CASSLPGQGINYGYTF	TGTGCCAGCAGCTTGCCTGGACAGGGGATAAACTATGGCTACACCTTC
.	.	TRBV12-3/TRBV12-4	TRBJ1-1	CASSFSDTEAFF	TGTGCCAGCAGTTTTTCTGACACTGAAGCTTTCTTT
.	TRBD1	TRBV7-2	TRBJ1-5	CASSLGRGAYNQPQHF	TGTGCCAGCAGCTTAGGCAGGGGGGCTTACAATCAGCCCCAGCATTTT
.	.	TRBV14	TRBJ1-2	CASSPSTANYGYTF	TGTGCCAGCAGCCCATCGACAGCTAACTATGGCTACACCTTC
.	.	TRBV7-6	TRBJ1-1	CASSLTGQDEAFF	TGTGCCAGCAGCTTAACGGGACAAGATGAAGCTTTCTTT
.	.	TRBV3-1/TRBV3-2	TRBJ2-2	CASSRLGQNTGELFF	TGTGCCAGCAGCCGCTTAGGACAGAACACCGGGGAGCTGTTTTTT
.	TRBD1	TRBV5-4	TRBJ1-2	CASSSKLDRDYGYTF	TGTGCCAGCAGCTCGAAACTAGACAGGGACTATGGCTACACCTTC
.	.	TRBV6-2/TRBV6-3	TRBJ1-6	CASSTQGINSPLHF	TGTGCCAGCAGTACACAGGGAATTAATTCACCCCTCCACTTT
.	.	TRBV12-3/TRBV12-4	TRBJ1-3	CASSFGDTIYF	TGTGCCAGCAGTTTTGGGGACACCATATATTTT
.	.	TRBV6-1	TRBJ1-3	CASSEFGQSGNTIYF	TGTGCCAGCAGTGAATTCGGGCAATCTGGAAACACCATATATTTT
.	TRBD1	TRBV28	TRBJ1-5	CASSFSPGQVSNQPQHF	TGTGCCAGCAGTTTTTCTCCGGGACAGGTTAGCAATCAGCCCCAGCATTTT
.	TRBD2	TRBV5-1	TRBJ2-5	CASSPGTSGVTETQYF	TGCGCCAGCAGCCCTGGGACTAGCGGGGTCACAGAGACCCAGTACTTC
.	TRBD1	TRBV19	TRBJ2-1	CASSPRTGDGNEQFF	TGTGCCAGTAGTCCAAGGACAGGGGACGGAAATGAGCAGTTCTTC
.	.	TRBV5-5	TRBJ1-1	CASSLWGFRAVEAFF	TGTGCCAGCAGCTTGTGGGGATTTAGAGCGGTTGAAGCTTTCTTT
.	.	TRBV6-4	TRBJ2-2	CASSLTNTGELFF	TGTGCCAGCAGTCTGACGAACACCGGGGAGCTGTTTTTT
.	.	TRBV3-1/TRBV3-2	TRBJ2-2	CASSQWDRNTGELFF	TGTGCCAGCAGCCAATGGGACCGGAACACCGGGGAGCTGTTTTTT
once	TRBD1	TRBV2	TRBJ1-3	CASSEALTGAGGNTIYF	TGTGCCAGCAGTGAAGCCCTTACAGGGGCAGGTGGAAACACCATATATTTT
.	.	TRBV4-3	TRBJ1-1	CASSQDQSWMLEAFF	TGCGCCAGCAGCCAAGATCAGAGCTGGATGCTTGAAGCTTTCTTT
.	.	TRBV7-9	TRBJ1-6	CASSLMGGVKDSPLHF	TGTGCCAGCAGCTTAATGGGGGGAGTTAAGGATTCACCCCTCCACTTT
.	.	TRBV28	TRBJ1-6	CASWQSSYNSPLHF	TGTGCCAGCTGGCAGAGCTCCTATAATTCACCCCTCCACTTT
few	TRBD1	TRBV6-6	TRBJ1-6	CASKDRDNSPLHF	TGTGCCAGCAAGGACAGGGATAATTCACCCCTCCACTTT
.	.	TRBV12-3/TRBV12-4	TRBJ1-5	CASGNKGNQPQHF	TGTGCCAGCGGTAACAAGGGCAATCAGCCCCAGCATTTT
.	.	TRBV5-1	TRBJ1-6	CASSLALAASSYNSPLHF	TGCGCCAGCAGCTTGGCTCTTGCTGCGAGCTCCTATAATTCACCCCTCCACTTT
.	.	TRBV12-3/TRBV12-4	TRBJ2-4	CASSFRRRNIQYF	TGTGCCAGCAGTTTTCGCCGGAGAAACATTCAGTACTTC
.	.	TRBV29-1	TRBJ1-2	CSVVTASRYGYTF	TGCAGCGTTGTTACAGCTAGCCGGTATGGCTACACCTTC
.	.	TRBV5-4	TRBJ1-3	CASSLTGSIGNTIYF	TGTGCCAGCAGCTTGACAGGTTCGATTGGAAACACCATATATTTT
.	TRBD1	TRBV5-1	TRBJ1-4	CASSLGQGREKLFF	TGCGCCAGCAGCTTGGGACAGGGTCGGGAAAAACTGTTTTTT
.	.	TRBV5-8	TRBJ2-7	CASSPDGGGRYEQYF	TGTGCCAGCAGCCCTGATGGGGGGGGCCGCTACGAGCAGTACTTC
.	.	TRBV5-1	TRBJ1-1	CASSFSERNTEAFF	TGCGCCAGCAGCTTCTCAGAGAGGAACACTGAAGCTTTCTTT
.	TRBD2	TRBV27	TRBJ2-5	CASSYYGLAGGPGETQYF	TGTGCCAGCAGTTACTACGGACTAGCGGGGGGGCCAGGGGAGACCCAGTACTTC
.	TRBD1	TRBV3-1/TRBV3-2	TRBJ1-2	CASSRPRGNGYTF	TGTGCCAGCAGCCGACCCAGGGGGAATGGCTACACCTTC
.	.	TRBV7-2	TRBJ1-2	CASSSRTGFHTF	TGTGCCAGCAGCTCAAGAACAGGGTTTCACACCTTC
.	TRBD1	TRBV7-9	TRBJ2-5	CASSHLKDRQETQYF	TGTGCCAGCAGTCACTTGAAGGACAGGCAAGAGACCCAGTACTTC
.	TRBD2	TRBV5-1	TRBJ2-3	CASSRGGMDTDTQYF	TGCGCCAGCAGCCGCGGGGGGATGGACACAGATACGCAGTATTTT
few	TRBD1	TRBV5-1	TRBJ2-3	CASSLGQGASDTQYF	TGCGCCAGCAGCCTAGGACAGGGGGCGTCAGATACGCAGTATTTT
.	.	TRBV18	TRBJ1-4	CASSPPHGSNEKLFF	TGTGCCAGCTCACCACCCCACGGATCTAATGAAAAACTGTTTTTT
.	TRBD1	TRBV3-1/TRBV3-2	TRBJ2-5	CASSQQGDAQETQYF	TGTGCCAGCAGCCAACAGGGGGACGCTCAAGAGACCCAGTACTTC
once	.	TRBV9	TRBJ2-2	CASSPRWGGTGELFF	TGTGCCAGCAGCCCCCGGTGGGGAGGCACCGGGGAGCTGTTTTTT
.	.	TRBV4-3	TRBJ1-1	CASSQDGRGSTEAFF	TGCGCCAGCAGCCAAGATGGCCGAGGCTCCACTGAAGCTTTCTTT
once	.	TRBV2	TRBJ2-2	CASTGQNTGELFF	TGTGCCAGCACAGGCCAAAACACCGGGGAGCTGTTTTTT
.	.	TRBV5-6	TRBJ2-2	CASSFWGTNTGELFF	TGTGCCAGCAGCTTTTGGGGTACGAACACCGGGGAGCTGTTTTTT
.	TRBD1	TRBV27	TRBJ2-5	CASSPGDRGPETQYF	TGTGCCAGCAGTCCTGGGGACAGGGGGCCGGAGACCCAGTACTTC
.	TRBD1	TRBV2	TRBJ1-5	CASRKDSGTGSQPQHF	TGTGCCAGCAGAAAAGATTCCGGGACAGGAAGTCAGCCCCAGCATTTT